Given below is one TCR beta chain in context. Its antigen is still unknown. Repertoires were generated with immunoSEQ multiplex PCR, while TCRdb's copy carries only in-frame clones and drops some. This sample has some 340,000 clones, with around 83% found just once. The V and J ends lost 8 bases and 6 bases respectively, with 19 bases between them. In germline, CDR1 is SNHLY, CDR2 FYNNEI. The CDR3 consists of 14 residues. Regarding treatment: approximately 18 received Ad26.COV2.S at low or high dose, single or two shots; about 5 received placebo; per-sample allocation not given. All samples were drawn on day 63, counting from the first vaccine or placebo injection. This record comes from a study of Ad26.COV2.S vaccination and SARS-CoV-2 variants. Broader study findings: Among vaccine recipients, spike-specific TCR breadth exceeded that of placebo recipients. Non-spike TCR breadth showed similarity between vaccine and placebo recipients.

Sequencing used peripheral blood, obtained in a trial of Ad26.COV2.S vaccine versus placebo. This chain links TRBV2 with TRBJ1-1, with D maybe TRBD1 (6 bases). The sequence came from a person aged 18-60 years who received the Ad26.COV2.S COVID-19 vaccine or a placebo. CDR3 coding DNA: TGTGCCAGCGGGGGTTCGAAGGGGGTGGCTGAAGCTTTCTTT. It yields the protein CASGGSKGVAEAFF.